The T cell receptor beta chain under discussion was sequenced for a study of T cell changes during pregnancy in multiple sclerosis. This clone appeared once. The repertoire was sequenced with immunoSEQ multiplex PCR; TCRdb's copy has only in-frame clones and lacks some. The sample lists 65,000 to 90,000 clones, nearly 95% occurring once. The V and J ends lost 0 bases and 3 bases, in that order; junction bases with no gene match: 6. The germline gives CDR1 SGHRS, CDR2 YFSETQ. The CDR3 runs to 15 residues. This receptor was obtained from a female donor with multiple sclerosis, enrolled in a pregnancy study. The material was CD4+ T cells from peripheral blood mononuclear cells, obtained after pregnancy. The chain links TRBV5-1 to TRBJ2-7; 7 positions agree with TRBD1. CDR3 loop: CASSLVGTDYYEQYF. The CDR3 DNA reads TGCGCCAGCAGCTTGGTAGGGACAGATTACTACGAGCAGTACTTC. The entire variable domain, with the rest obtained from reference TRBV5-1 and TRBJ2-7, is as follows: KAGVTQTPRYLIKTRGQQVTLSCSPISGHRSVSWYQQTPGQGLQFLFEYFSETQRNKGNFPGRFSGRQFSNSRSEMNVSTLELGDSALYLCASSLVGTDYYEQYFGPGTRLTVT.